Presented here are 14 T cell receptor beta chains from one specimen sequenced in a study of blood T cell repertoires in COVID-19. Some clones are missing from TCRdb's copy, which holds only in-frame ones; the method was immunoSEQ multiplex PCR. This table has a few hundred thousand clones, roughly nine tenths appearing once. Sequencing was done on a sample of PBMCs or T cells enriched from blood (not recorded which). The receptors were sampled from a woman aged 45-60 years in a cohort exposed to, infected with or recovered from COVID-19 (not recorded which).

The V and J genes are TRBV5-4 and TRBJ2-7; 9 bases agree with TRBD2. V was pared by 0 bases and J by 6 bases, with 10 bases of the junction left unmatched. Germline loops: CDR1 SGHNT, CDR2 YYREEE (reference sequence). CDR3 length: 16 amino acids. The CDR3 DNA is TGTGCCAGCAGCTTGGCCCAGCGGGGGGTGACCCGCGAGCAGTACTTC. Amino acids: CASSLAQRGVTREQYF.

This chain links TRBV30 with TRBJ1-5; 10 bases fit TRBD1. This CDR3 is built from 15 residues. Germline V lookup: CDR1 GTSNPN, CDR2 SVGIG (reference sequence). V dropped 0 bases and J dropped 6; count of bases not matched to a gene: 5. The CDR3 nucleotides read TGTGCCTGGAGTGTGAGGACAGGGGGAAGTCAGCCCCAGCATTTT. Its translation is CAWSVRTGGSQPQHF.

The chain uses TRBV4-3 and TRBJ1-2; D might be TRBD1 (5 bases). The CDR3 is 16 amino acids. V shed 0 bases and J shed 3 bases, with 14 bases lying between them. The germline CDR1 and CDR2 sequences are LGHNA and YSLEER. As DNA, the CDR3 is TGCGCCAGCAGCCAAGACTGGGGCGCCGAGTACTATGGCTACACCTTC. Protein product: CASSQDWGAEYYGYTF.

The chain is built from TRBV30 and TRBJ1-4; D is uncertain. The V gene lost 4 bases and the J gene lost 8 bases, with 11 bases spanning the gap. Germline V gene sequence: CDR1 GTSNPN, CDR2 SVGIG (reference sequence). The CDR3 runs 12 residues. The CDR3 DNA sequence: TGTGCCTGGAAGCGGGAAGTGGAAAAACTGTTTTTT. As protein: CAWKREVEKLFF. Combining the CDR3 with reference TRBV30 and TRBJ1-4 gives the whole variable domain SQTIHQWPATLVQPVGSPLSLECTVEGTSNPNLYWYRQAAGRGLQLLFYSVGIGQISSEVPQNLSASRPQDRQFILSSKKLLLSDSGFYLCAWKREVEKLFFGSGTQLSVL.

The V call is TRBV6-1, the J call TRBJ1-6, with 7 nucleotides matching TRBD1. The CDR3 loop spans 17 amino acids. The V gene's germline CDR1 is MNHNS and CDR2 SASEGT. With V trimmed by 1 base and J by 2 bases, 5 bases remained unmatched. Here the CDR3 reads CASSEVWQGAYNSPLHF. CDR3 bases: TGTGCCAGCAGTGAAGTTTGGCAGGGGGCCTATAATTCACCCCTCCACTTT.

This clone was observed once. The rearrangement joins TRBV5-1 to TRBJ1-3; D is ambiguous. CDR3 length: 15 residues. CDR1 is SGHRS and CDR2 is YFSETQ in the germline V gene. V was clipped by 9 bases and J by 3 bases, with 19 bases between them. The CDR3 DNA sequence: TGCGCCACCATGGTTCAGCAGGTGGATGGAAACACCATATATTTT. It specifies CATMVQQVDGNTIYF.

This clone was seen only once. The chain has TRBV2 and TRBJ1-2, with TRBD1 identical over 8 bases. The CDR3 has 12 residues. V shed 7 bases, J shed 7 bases, and the junction held 5 bases outside the gene matches. Germline lookup yields CDR1 SNHLY and CDR2 FYNNEI. CDR3 residues: CASTQGVGGYTF. CDR3 bases: TGTGCCAGCACACAGGGGGTGGGTGGCTACACCTTC.

The CDR3, as DNA: TGTGCCAGCAGCTTAGATTTAAACTATGGCTACACCTTC. Protein sequence: CASSLDLNYGYTF. The genes are TRBV7-9 and TRBJ1-2; D is unclear. Trimming left V 1 base short and J 2 bases short, with 5 bases between. Per the germline V gene, CDR1 is SEHNR and CDR2 is FQNEAQ (reference sequence). This CDR3 contains 13 residues.

Concerning this clone: Compared with germline, one end of the junction differs, possibly owing to a read error. The chain recombines TRBV7-7 with TRBJ2-5; D not resolved. The germline V gene has CDR1 SSHAT and CDR2 FNYEAQ (reference sequence). The CDR3 is made up of 13 amino acids. CDR3 loop: CASSLGQAETQYF. The CDR3 DNA follows: TGTGCTAGCAGCTTAGGGCAGGCTGAGACCCAGTACTTC.

The chain recombines TRBV6-2 or TRBV6-3 with TRBJ1-1; D uncertain. Trimming pared 4 bases from V and 5 bases from J, leaving 14 bases between. Germline loops: CDR1 MNHEY, CDR2 SVGEGT. The CDR3 sequence is 14 residues long. The CDR3 region has the DNA TGTGCCAGCAGTTGGTCCGGGGATTGGACTGAAGCTTTCTTT. The encoded protein is CASSWSGDWTEAFF.

The V call is TRBV5-5, the J call TRBJ1-5; perhaps TRBD1 as D (6 bases). The CDR3 sequence is 17 residues long. Germline values: CDR1 SGHKS, CDR2 YYEKEE (reference sequence). V was pared by 2 bases and J by 6 bases, with 21 bases between. CDR3 sequence (DNA): TGTGCCAGCAGCTTAGCGGGGGGCGCAGGGCTGCCTCAGCCCCAGCATTTT. Its protein product is CASSLAGGAGLPQPQHF.

The genes are TRBV5-8 and TRBJ2-1; D gene uncertain. V was shortened by 0 bases and J by 4 bases, with 14 bases between the two germline ends. Germline CDR1 reads SGHTS; CDR2 reads YDEGEE. This CDR3 comprises 16 residues. In nucleotides, the CDR3 is TGTGCCAGCAGCTTGGTAGGCGGCGGAAATTACAATGAGCAGTTCTTC. Its translation is CASSLVGGGNYNEQFF.

V is TRBV4-3 and J is TRBJ2-3; D gene unclear. Germline CDR1 LGHNA, CDR2 YSLEER. With 0 bases removed from V and 4 bases from J, the gap between germline ends came to 17 bases. This CDR3 region has 17 residues. The CDR3 sequence is CASSQEAKLPVADTQYF. In DNA, the CDR3 is TGCGCCAGCAGCCAAGAAGCTAAGCTCCCGGTCGCAGATACGCAGTATTTT.

This chain uses TRBV15 with TRBJ1-2, with D uncertain. Trimming removed 4 bases at V and 3 bases at J, with 9 bases between. The length of the CDR3 is 13 residues. The V gene's germline CDR1 is LNHNV and CDR2 YYDKDF (reference sequence). The CDR3 DNA follows: TGTGCCACCAGCACCGGGTCAGACTATGGCTACACCTTC. It yields the protein CATSTGSDYGYTF.